This T cell receptor (beta chain) is from a study of long-term antiretroviral therapy in people with HIV. Study observations and caveats: Post-ART diversity increased but stayed below transplant donor controls. HIV repertoires showed narrower CDR3 length ranges than controls.

Among participants with HIV, every one received treatment in the United States. It was version v3.0 of the immunoSEQ assay that was run at survey level. The assay was immunoSEQ multiplex PCR, and TCRdb's table has in-frame clones only and misses some. The sample holds 30,000 to 40,000 clones, 86% seen once. On this clone itself: The antigen is unknown.

In germline, CDR1 is LNHDA, CDR2 SQIVND (reference sequence). The CDR3 is made up of 15 amino acids. The V and J ends lost 3 bases and 6 bases, in that order; junction bases with no gene match: 4. The chain is built from TRBV19 and TRBJ2-1; 11 nucleotides agree with TRBD2. The sequenced sample was unsorted PBMCs, obtained just before starting antiretroviral therapy. This TCR was sampled from a woman aged 18-29 years with HIV. The CDR3 reads CASSMTSGALNEQFF. The CDR3 DNA is TGTGCCAGTAGTATGACTAGCGGGGCCCTCAATGAGCAGTTCTTC.